This TCR beta chain was found in a study of blood T cell repertoires in COVID-19. Study-wide background: Some COVID-19 samples were acute and others convalescent; all came from the United States, Italy and Spain. PBMCs, B-cell-depleted T cells, or T cells provided the cDNA or gDNA that made up the material.

Patients from Seattle were sampled longitudinally, starting during active infection. Trimming took off 1 base at V and 5 bases at J, with 19 bases between the two ends. In germline, CDR1 is KGHSH, CDR2 LQKENI. The length of the CDR3 is 17 residues. Original data processing: Amplification with reference gene primers provided the estimates of nucleated cell counts. Sequencing was performed with immunoSEQ multiplex PCR; in TCRdb, only in-frame clones are kept and a portion is missing. D and trimming come from the DNA, and the V and J calls and clone size come from that table. Of roughly 130,000 clones listed, approximately 90% are singletons.

This sequence joins TRBV18 and TRBJ2-3; TRBD2 might be the D (7 bases). Sequencing was carried out using peripheral blood. This receptor was taken from a human donor with COVID-19, enrolled during active disease. The donor label of this sample is uncertain. The CDR3 DNA reads as TGTGCCAGCTCACCACGTTTCGGGGGGCAGTATGGAGATACGCAGTATTTT. Protein sequence: CASSPRFGGQYGDTQYF. Full variable domain (outside the CDR3, taken from reference TRBV18 and TRBJ2-3): NAGVMQNPRHLVRRRGQEARLRCSPMKGHSHVYWYRQLPEEGLKFMVYLQKENIIDESGMPKERFSAEFPKEGPSILRIQQVVRGDSAAYFCASSPRFGGQYGDTQYFGPGTRLTVL.